This T cell receptor (beta chain) was sequenced for a study of control samples from healthy donors and cancer patients. Trimming removed 5 bases at V and 13 bases at J, with 15 bases between. Germline V gene sequence: CDR1 SGHVS, CDR2 FQNEAQ. The CDR3 sequence is 12 residues long. Judged by abundance, this clone is medium-sized. This table comes from immunoSEQ multiplex PCR, and its TCRdb copy is limited to in-frame clones, with some not included. The sample contains tens of thousands of clones, 90% of which appear only once. Sequenced: PBMCs. The chain links TRBV7-8 to TRBJ2-1, with D perhaps matching TRBD1 (5 bases). The sequence was obtained from a man aged 55 to 69 with colorectal cancer. The CDR3 DNA sequence: TGTGCCAGCAGCCCTAGAGCCTGGGGCCAGTTCTTC. Translating gives CASSPRAWGQFF.